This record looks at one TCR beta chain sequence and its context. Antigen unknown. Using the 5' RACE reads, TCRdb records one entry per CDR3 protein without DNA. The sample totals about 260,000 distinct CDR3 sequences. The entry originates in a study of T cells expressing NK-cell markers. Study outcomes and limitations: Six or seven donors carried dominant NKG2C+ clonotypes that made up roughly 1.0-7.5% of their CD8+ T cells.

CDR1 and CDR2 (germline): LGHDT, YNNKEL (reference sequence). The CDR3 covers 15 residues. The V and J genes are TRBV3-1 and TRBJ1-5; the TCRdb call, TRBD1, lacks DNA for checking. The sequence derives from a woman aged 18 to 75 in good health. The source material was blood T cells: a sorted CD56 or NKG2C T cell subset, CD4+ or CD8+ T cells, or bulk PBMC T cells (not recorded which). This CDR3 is CASSQDNRGNQPQHF.